These T cell receptor beta chains were read from a single sample in a study of graft-versus-host responses after intestinal transplantation. Sequenced by immunoSEQ multiplex PCR; TCRdb stores in-frame clones only, minus some. The table shows tens of thousands of clones, with about 90% occurring only once. These receptors' targets are unknown. The sample consisted of unstimulated CD8+ T cells sorted from spleen or lymph node cells, taken before intestinal transplant. These receptor sequences come from a human donor who received an intestinal transplant. Both conserved end residues are part of each CDR3. D genes are given only for firm matches. Some rows mark clone size as missing; the rest say once, few, many or name a class of expanded clone.

CDR3 length: 16
V gene: TRBV4-1
J gene: TRBJ2-3
D gene: TRBD1
clone size: -
CDR3 protein: CASSNPRTGGTDTQYF
CDR3 DNA: TGCGCCAGCAGCAACCCCAGGACAGGGGGCACAGATACGCAGTATTTT

CDR3 length: 14
V gene: TRBV6-5
J gene: TRBJ2-7
D gene: TRBD2
clone size: -
CDR3 protein: CASSKGTSGYEQYF
CDR3 DNA: TGTGCCAGCAGTAAGGGGACTAGCGGCTACGAGCAGTACTTC

CDR3 length: 16
V gene: TRBV28
J gene: TRBJ2-5
D gene: TRBD2
clone size: once
CDR3 protein: CASSLYYSGSGETQYF
CDR3 DNA: TGTGCCAGCAGTTTATATTACAGCGGGAGTGGAGAGACCCAGTACTTC

CDR3 length: 14
V gene: TRBV4-1
J gene: TRBJ2-5
D gene: -
clone size: -
CDR3 protein: CASSLGPSVETQYF
CDR3 DNA: TGCGCCAGCAGCCTCGGACCTTCAGTGGAGACCCAGTACTTC

CDR3 length: 10
V gene: TRBV20-1
J gene: TRBJ2-1
D gene: -
clone size: -
CDR3 protein: CSASEGEQFF
CDR3 DNA: TGCAGTGCTAGTGAGGGTGAGCAGTTCTTC

CDR3 length: 14
V gene: TRBV4-1
J gene: TRBJ2-3
D gene: -
clone size: -
CDR3 protein: CASSPERLPDTQYF
CDR3 DNA: TGCGCCAGCAGCCCGGAACGTCTCCCAGATACGCAGTATTTT

CDR3 length: 13
V gene: TRBV29-1
J gene: TRBJ1-2
D gene: TRBD1
clone size: few
CDR3 protein: CSDASGGNYGYTF
CDR3 DNA: TGCAGCGACGCCTCAGGGGGCAACTATGGCTACACCTTC

CDR3 length: 17
V gene: TRBV7-6
J gene: TRBJ1-2
D gene: TRBD1
clone size: -
CDR3 protein: CASSFWDRGRENYGYTF
CDR3 DNA: TGTGCCAGCAGCTTTTGGGACAGGGGACGGGAGAACTATGGCTACACCTTC

CDR3 length: 12
V gene: TRBV5-4
J gene: TRBJ1-6
D gene: -
clone size: -
CDR3 protein: CASSFGDSPLHF
CDR3 DNA: TGTGCCAGCAGCTTCGGGGATTCACCCCTCCACTTT

CDR3 length: 15
V gene: TRBV10-2
J gene: TRBJ2-3
D gene: TRBD1
clone size: -
CDR3 protein: CASSRTGEGTDTQYF
CDR3 DNA: TGCGCCAGCAGCCGGACAGGGGAAGGCACAGATACGCAGTATTTT

CDR3 length: 16
V gene: TRBV11-2
J gene: TRBJ1-6
D gene: -
clone size: -
CDR3 protein: CASSFGPSGPNSPLHF
CDR3 DNA: TGTGCCAGCAGCTTTGGGCCCTCAGGACCAAATTCACCCCTCCACTTT

CDR3 length: 15
V gene: TRBV7-9
J gene: TRBJ1-1
D gene: TRBD1
clone size: once
CDR3 protein: CASSSIRTGDTEAFF
CDR3 DNA: TGTGCCAGCAGCTCAATCCGGACAGGGGACACTGAAGCTTTCTTT

CDR3 length: 15
V gene: TRBV7-3
J gene: TRBJ1-5
D gene: -
clone size: -
CDR3 protein: CASSLNGFSNQPQHF
CDR3 DNA: TGTGCCAGCAGCTTAAACGGGTTTAGCAATCAGCCCCAGCATTTT

CDR3 length: 15
V gene: TRBV30
J gene: TRBJ2-1
D gene: TRBD2
clone size: -
CDR3 protein: CAWREGLAQHNEQFF
CDR3 DNA: TGTGCCTGGAGGGAGGGACTAGCTCAACACAATGAGCAGTTCTTC

CDR3 length: 15
V gene: TRBV2
J gene: TRBJ1-5
D gene: -
clone size: -
CDR3 protein: CASSETGYSNQPQHF
CDR3 DNA: TGTGCCAGCAGTGAAACAGGCTATAGCAATCAGCCCCAGCATTTT

CDR3 length: 15
V gene: TRBV5-1
J gene: TRBJ1-2
D gene: -
clone size: -
CDR3 protein: CASSLEIGANYGYTF
CDR3 DNA: TGCGCCAGCAGCTTGGAAATTGGAGCTAACTATGGCTACACCTTC

CDR3 length: 15
V gene: TRBV6-5
J gene: TRBJ2-5
D gene: -
clone size: -
CDR3 protein: CASSGRPGKQETQYF
CDR3 DNA: TGTGCCAGCAGTGGACGCCCCGGGAAACAAGAGACCCAGTACTTC

CDR3 length: 13
V gene: TRBV5-5
J gene: TRBJ1-5
D gene: TRBD1
clone size: -
CDR3 protein: CASSSGQDQPQHF
CDR3 DNA: TGTGCCAGCAGCTCGGGACAGGATCAGCCCCAGCATTTT

CDR3 length: 16
V gene: TRBV28
J gene: TRBJ1-3
D gene: -
clone size: -
CDR3 protein: CASSPLLTDSGNTIYF
CDR3 DNA: TGTGCCAGCAGTCCCCTTTTAACAGACTCTGGAAACACCATATATTTT

CDR3 length: 15
V gene: TRBV7-2
J gene: TRBJ1-4
D gene: TRBD1
clone size: -
CDR3 protein: CASRQPVNRGEKLFF
CDR3 DNA: TGTGCCAGCAGACAACCGGTGAACAGGGGGGAAAAACTGTTTTTT

CDR3 length: 15
V gene: TRBV7-9
J gene: TRBJ2-1
D gene: TRBD1
clone size: -
CDR3 protein: CASSDRGLGYNEQFF
CDR3 DNA: TGTGCCAGCAGCGACAGGGGGCTTGGCTACAATGAGCAGTTCTTC

CDR3 length: 13
V gene: TRBV28
J gene: TRBJ2-1
D gene: TRBD2
clone size: -
CDR3 protein: CASSSRERETKFF
CDR3 DNA: TGTGCCAGCAGCTCGCGTGAGCGGGAGACAAAGTTCTTC

CDR3 length: 14
V gene: TRBV29-1
J gene: TRBJ2-1
D gene: -
clone size: -
CDR3 protein: CSVEAGLSYNEQFF
CDR3 DNA: TGCAGCGTCGAGGCGGGATTATCGTACAATGAGCAGTTCTTC

CDR3 length: 14
V gene: TRBV7-6
J gene: TRBJ2-2
D gene: -
clone size: -
CDR3 protein: CASSGPSDTGELFF
CDR3 DNA: TGTGCCAGCAGCGGGCCCTCTGACACCGGGGAGCTGTTTTTT

CDR3 length: 16
V gene: TRBV27
J gene: TRBJ2-2
D gene: -
clone size: -
CDR3 protein: CASSFRGLLNTGELFF
CDR3 DNA: TGTGCCAGCAGTTTTCGGGGCCTACTGAACACCGGGGAGCTGTTTTTT

CDR3 length: 17
V gene: TRBV18
J gene: TRBJ2-3
D gene: TRBD2
clone size: -
CDR3 protein: CASSPVTSGGDTDTQYF
CDR3 DNA: TGTGCCAGCTCACCCGTGACTAGCGGGGGGGACACAGATACGCAGTATTTT

CDR3 length: 11
V gene: TRBV20-1
J gene: TRBJ1-1
D gene: -
clone size: -
CDR3 protein: CSARLNTEAFF
CDR3 DNA: TGCAGTGCTAGGCTGAACACTGAAGCTTTCTTT

CDR3 length: 13
V gene: TRBV27
J gene: TRBJ2-7
D gene: -
clone size: -
CDR3 protein: CASSGQNSYEQYF
CDR3 DNA: TGTGCCAGCAGCGGGCAGAACTCCTACGAGCAGTACTTC

CDR3 length: 15
V gene: TRBV6-5
J gene: TRBJ2-7
D gene: TRBD1
clone size: -
CDR3 protein: CASQPGQGSTYEQYF
CDR3 DNA: TGTGCCAGCCAACCGGGACAGGGGTCAACCTACGAGCAGTACTTC

CDR3 length: 16
V gene: TRBV2
J gene: TRBJ2-5
D gene: TRBD1
clone size: -
CDR3 protein: CASSEAGTGTQETQYF
CDR3 DNA: TGTGCCAGCAGTGAAGCGGGGACAGGAACCCAAGAGACCCAGTACTTC

CDR3 length: 13
V gene: TRBV5-6
J gene: TRBJ2-5
D gene: -
clone size: -
CDR3 protein: CASSFEGRETQYF
CDR3 DNA: TGTGCCAGCAGCTTTGAAGGGCGGGAGACCCAGTACTTC

CDR3 length: 12
V gene: TRBV5-6
J gene: TRBJ2-7
D gene: -
clone size: -
CDR3 protein: CASGASGYEQYF
CDR3 DNA: TGTGCCAGCGGCGCGTCAGGGTACGAGCAGTACTTC

CDR3 length: 11
V gene: TRBV4-1
J gene: TRBJ2-1
D gene: -
clone size: -
CDR3 protein: CASSLRNEQFF
CDR3 DNA: TGCGCCAGCAGCCTTAGAAATGAGCAGTTCTTC

CDR3 length: 11
V gene: TRBV6-1
J gene: TRBJ2-7
D gene: -
clone size: -
CDR3 protein: CASSTGYEQYF
CDR3 DNA: TGTGCCAGCAGTACGGGATACGAGCAGTACTTC

CDR3 length: 15
V gene: TRBV18
J gene: TRBJ2-5
D gene: TRBD1
clone size: -
CDR3 protein: CASSAYDRGEETQYF
CDR3 DNA: TGTGCCAGCTCAGCCTACGACAGGGGGGAAGAGACCCAGTACTTC

CDR3 length: 12
V gene: TRBV7-9
J gene: TRBJ2-1
D gene: -
clone size: -
CDR3 protein: CASTHFENEQFF
CDR3 DNA: TGTGCCAGCACCCACTTCGAGAATGAGCAGTTCTTC

CDR3 length: 15
V gene: TRBV27
J gene: TRBJ2-5
D gene: TRBD2
clone size: -
CDR3 protein: CASSLSELAGVTQYF
CDR3 DNA: TGTGCCAGCAGTTTATCGGAACTAGCGGGAGTAACCCAGTACTTC

CDR3 length: 11
V gene: TRBV6-6
J gene: TRBJ2-7
D gene: -
clone size: -
CDR3 protein: CASSTTREQYF
CDR3 DNA: TGTGCCAGCAGTACCACCCGGGAGCAGTACTTC

CDR3 length: 15
V gene: TRBV9
J gene: TRBJ1-2
D gene: TRBD1
clone size: -
CDR3 protein: CASSGRDRGHYGYTF
CDR3 DNA: TGTGCCAGCAGCGGGCGGGACAGGGGGCACTATGGCTACACCTTC

CDR3 length: 13
V gene: TRBV7-9
J gene: TRBJ2-7
D gene: -
clone size: -
CDR3 protein: CASSLALAYEQYF
CDR3 DNA: TGTGCCAGCAGCTTAGCGTTGGCCTACGAGCAGTACTTC

CDR3 length: 14
V gene: TRBV19
J gene: TRBJ2-7
D gene: -
clone size: -
CDR3 protein: CASSIGDSDYEQYF
CDR3 DNA: TGTGCCAGTAGTATAGGGGACTCGGACTACGAGCAGTACTTC

CDR3 length: 13
V gene: TRBV6-6
J gene: TRBJ2-7
D gene: -
clone size: few
CDR3 protein: CASSYSGPYEQYF
CDR3 DNA: TGTGCCAGCAGTTACTCAGGACCCTACGAGCAGTACTTC

CDR3 length: 15
V gene: TRBV13
J gene: TRBJ2-5
D gene: TRBD2
clone size: -
CDR3 protein: CASSFPSGGQETQYF
CDR3 DNA: TGTGCCAGCAGCTTTCCCTCGGGGGGCCAAGAGACCCAGTACTTC

CDR3 length: 13
V gene: TRBV4-1
J gene: TRBJ2-1
D gene: -
clone size: -
CDR3 protein: CASSHPNYNEQFF
CDR3 DNA: TGCGCCAGCAGCCACCCTAATTACAATGAGCAGTTCTTC

CDR3 length: 16
V gene: TRBV13
J gene: TRBJ2-1
D gene: -
clone size: -
CDR3 protein: CASSSPWGKSYNEQFF
CDR3 DNA: TGTGCCAGCAGCTCCCCCTGGGGAAAATCCTACAATGAGCAGTTCTTC

CDR3 length: 13
V gene: TRBV6-6
J gene: TRBJ1-1
D gene: -
clone size: once
CDR3 protein: CASSYPGGPEAFF
CDR3 DNA: TGTGCCAGCAGTTACCCCGGTGGGCCCGAAGCTTTCTTT

CDR3 length: 13
V gene: TRBV12-5
J gene: TRBJ2-7
D gene: -
clone size: -
CDR3 protein: CASGGGSNYEQYF
CDR3 DNA: TGTGCTAGTGGTGGCGGGTCGAACTACGAGCAGTACTTC

CDR3 length: 13
V gene: TRBV7-9
J gene: TRBJ2-7
D gene: -
clone size: -
CDR3 protein: CASSLDGSYEQYF
CDR3 DNA: TGTGCCAGCAGCCTGGACGGATCCTACGAGCAGTACTTC

CDR3 length: 15
V gene: TRBV4-1
J gene: TRBJ2-7
D gene: TRBD2
clone size: -
CDR3 protein: CASSQVPSGDYEQYF
CDR3 DNA: TGCGCCAGCAGCCAAGTGCCTAGCGGGGACTACGAGCAGTACTTC

CDR3 length: 11
V gene: TRBV28
J gene: TRBJ1-1
D gene: -
clone size: -
CDR3 protein: CASSTNTEAFF
CDR3 DNA: TGTGCCAGCAGTACGAACACTGAAGCTTTCTTT

CDR3 length: 14
V gene: TRBV9
J gene: TRBJ2-3
D gene: -
clone size: -
CDR3 protein: CASSAPENTDTQYF
CDR3 DNA: TGTGCCAGCAGCGCCCCTGAGAACACAGATACGCAGTATTTT

CDR3 length: 13
V gene: TRBV6-5
J gene: TRBJ2-1
D gene: -
clone size: once
CDR3 protein: CASRNREVYEQFF
CDR3 DNA: TGTGCCAGCAGGAACAGGGAGGTTTATGAGCAGTTCTTC

CDR3 length: 15
V gene: TRBV6-4
J gene: TRBJ2-1
D gene: TRBD2
clone size: -
CDR3 protein: CASSVLAGIYNEQFF
CDR3 DNA: TGTGCCAGCAGTGTACTAGCGGGAATTTACAATGAGCAGTTCTTC

CDR3 length: 12
V gene: TRBV27
J gene: TRBJ2-2
D gene: -
clone size: -
CDR3 protein: CASSFNTGELFF
CDR3 DNA: TGTGCCAGCAGTTTTAACACCGGGGAGCTGTTTTTT